The entry below gives a single TCR beta chain sequence along with its context. Its antigen is not identified. This sample also contains other DNA sequences that code for the same CDR3. This entry comes from a study of shared clonotypes between healthy human individuals. Findings and limits, study-wide: Researchers sampled blood only, noting tissue repertoires likely differ. The study generally estimated greater richness for naive than memory subsets.

CDR1 and CDR2 (germline): MNHNS, SASEGT. V dropped 4 bases and J dropped 2 bases, with 9 bases sitting between them. The CDR3 sequence is 14 residues long. Data came from immunoSEQ multiplex PCR; TCRdb stores just in-frame clones and leaves some out. The sample lists hundreds of thousands of clones; over 65% were seen once. Researchers partitioned CD4+ cells into CD45RA+ naive and CD45RA-negative memory subsets. Input material: memory CD4+ T cells sorted from blood. Subset denoted: CD45RA-negative fraction. This sequence originates from a woman aged 25 to 39 in good health. The chain carries TRBV6-1 and TRBJ1-5; D possibly corresponds to TRBD1 (5 bases). The CDR3 nucleotides are TGTGCCAGCAGTGGGGGCAGGGGCAATCAGCCCCAGCATTTT. Translating it yields CASSGGRGNQPQHF.